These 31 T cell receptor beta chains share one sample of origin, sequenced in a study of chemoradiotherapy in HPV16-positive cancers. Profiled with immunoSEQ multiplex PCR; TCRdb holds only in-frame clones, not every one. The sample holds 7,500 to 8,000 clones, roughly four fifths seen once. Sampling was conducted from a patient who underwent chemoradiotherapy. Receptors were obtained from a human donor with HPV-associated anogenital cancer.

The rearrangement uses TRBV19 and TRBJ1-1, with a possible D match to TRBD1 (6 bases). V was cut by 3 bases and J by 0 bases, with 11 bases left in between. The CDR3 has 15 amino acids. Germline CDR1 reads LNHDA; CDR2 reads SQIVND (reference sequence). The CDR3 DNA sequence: TGTGCCAGTAGTATTGGTTGGGGGCTGAACACTGAAGCTTTCTTT. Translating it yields CASSIGWGLNTEAFF.

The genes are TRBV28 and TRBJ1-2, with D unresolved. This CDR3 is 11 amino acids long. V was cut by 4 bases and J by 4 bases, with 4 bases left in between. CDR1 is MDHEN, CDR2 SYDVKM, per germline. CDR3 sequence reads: CASSSTYGYTF. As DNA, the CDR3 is TGTGCCAGCAGTTCCACCTATGGCTACACCTTC.

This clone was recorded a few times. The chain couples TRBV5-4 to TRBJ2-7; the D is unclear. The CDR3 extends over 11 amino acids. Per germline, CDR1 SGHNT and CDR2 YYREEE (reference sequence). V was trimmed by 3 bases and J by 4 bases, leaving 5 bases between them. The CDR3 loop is CASSSPYEQYF. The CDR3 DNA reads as TGTGCCAGCAGCTCTCCTTACGAGCAGTACTTC.

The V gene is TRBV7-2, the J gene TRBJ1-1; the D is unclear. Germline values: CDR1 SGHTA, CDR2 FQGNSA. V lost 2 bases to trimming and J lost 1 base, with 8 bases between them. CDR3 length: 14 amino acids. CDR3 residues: CASSLTPRNTEAFF. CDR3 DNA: TGTGCCAGCAGCTTAACCCCACGGAACACTGAAGCTTTCTTT.

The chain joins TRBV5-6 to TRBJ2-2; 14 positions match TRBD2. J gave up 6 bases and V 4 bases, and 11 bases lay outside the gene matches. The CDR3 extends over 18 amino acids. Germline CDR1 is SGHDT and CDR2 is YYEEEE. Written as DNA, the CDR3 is TGTGCCAGCAGCCTCGACCGGGGACTAGCGGGAGCAGCCGGGGAGCTGTTTTTT. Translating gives CASSLDRGLAGAAGELFF. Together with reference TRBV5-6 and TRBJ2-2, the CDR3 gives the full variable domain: DAGVTQSPTHLIKTRGQQVTLRCSPKSGHDTVSWYQQALGQGPQFIFQYYEEEERQRGNFPDRFSGHQFPNYSSELNVNALLLGDSALYLCASSLDRGLAGAAGELFFGEGSRLTVL.

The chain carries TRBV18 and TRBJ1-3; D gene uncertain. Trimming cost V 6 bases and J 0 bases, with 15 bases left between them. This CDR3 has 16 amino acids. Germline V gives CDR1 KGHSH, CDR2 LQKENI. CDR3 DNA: TGTGCCAGCTCGCGCGAGACCGGGTTCTCTGGAAACACCATATATTTT. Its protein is CASSRETGFSGNTIYF.

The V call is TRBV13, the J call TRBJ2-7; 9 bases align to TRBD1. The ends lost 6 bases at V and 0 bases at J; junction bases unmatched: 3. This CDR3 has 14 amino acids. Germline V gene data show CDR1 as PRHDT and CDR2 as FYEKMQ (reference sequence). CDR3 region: CASRDRGTSYEQYF. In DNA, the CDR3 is TGTGCCAGCAGGGACAGGGGAACCTCCTACGAGCAGTACTTC.

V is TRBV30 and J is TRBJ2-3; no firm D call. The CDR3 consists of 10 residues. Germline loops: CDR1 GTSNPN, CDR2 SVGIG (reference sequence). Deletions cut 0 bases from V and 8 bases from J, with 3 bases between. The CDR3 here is CAWSVGTQYF. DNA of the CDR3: TGTGCCTGGAGTGTTGGTACGCAGTATTTT. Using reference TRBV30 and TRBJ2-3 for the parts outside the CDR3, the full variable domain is SQTIHQWPATLVQPVGSPLSLECTVEGTSNPNLYWYRQAAGRGLQLLFYSVGIGQISSEVPQNLSASRPQDRQFILSSKKLLLSDSGFYLCAWSVGTQYFGPGTRLTVL.

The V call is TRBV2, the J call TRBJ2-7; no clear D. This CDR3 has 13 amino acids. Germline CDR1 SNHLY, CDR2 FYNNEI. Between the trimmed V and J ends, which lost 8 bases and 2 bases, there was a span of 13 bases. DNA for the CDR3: TGTGCCAGCGGTAACTCCCCCCCCTACGAGCAGTACTTC. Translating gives CASGNSPPYEQYF.

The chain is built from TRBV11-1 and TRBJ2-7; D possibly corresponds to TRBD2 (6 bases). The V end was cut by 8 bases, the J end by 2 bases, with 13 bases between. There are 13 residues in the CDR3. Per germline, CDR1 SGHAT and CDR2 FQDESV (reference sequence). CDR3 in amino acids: CASLDGLTYEQYF. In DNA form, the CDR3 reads TGTGCCAGCTTAGACGGACTAACCTACGAGCAGTACTTC.

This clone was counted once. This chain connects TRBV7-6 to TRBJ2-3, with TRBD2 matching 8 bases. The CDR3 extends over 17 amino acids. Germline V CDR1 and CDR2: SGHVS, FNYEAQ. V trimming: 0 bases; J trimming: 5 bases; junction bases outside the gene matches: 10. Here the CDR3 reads CASSLAMVAGPGDTQYF. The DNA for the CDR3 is TGTGCCAGCAGCTTAGCGATGGTAGCGGGACCAGGAGATACGCAGTATTTT.

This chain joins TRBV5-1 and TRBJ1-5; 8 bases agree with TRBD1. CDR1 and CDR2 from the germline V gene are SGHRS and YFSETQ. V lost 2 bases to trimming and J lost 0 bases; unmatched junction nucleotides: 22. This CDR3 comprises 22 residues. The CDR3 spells CASSFFNYLRQGATYSNQPQHF. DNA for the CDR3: TGCGCCAGCAGCTTCTTTAATTATTTGAGGCAGGGGGCCACTTATAGCAATCAGCCCCAGCATTTT.

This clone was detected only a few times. For the CDR3, the DNA is TGTGCCAGCAGCCAGACTCGGTCACCGTCCTCTCGAGCTTTCTTT. Translated, it gives CASSQTRSPSSRAFF. The chain employs TRBV14 and TRBJ1-1; D ambiguous. This CDR3 region has 15 residues. Germline loops: CDR1 SGHDN, CDR2 FVKESK. Trimming removed 3 bases from V and 10 bases from J, with 21 bases in between.

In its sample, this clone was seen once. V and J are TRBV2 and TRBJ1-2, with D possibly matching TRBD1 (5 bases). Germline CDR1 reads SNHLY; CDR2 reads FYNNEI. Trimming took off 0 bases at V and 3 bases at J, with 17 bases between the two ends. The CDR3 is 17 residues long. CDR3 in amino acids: CASSEALQAGRYYGYTF. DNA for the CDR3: TGTGCCAGCAGTGAAGCGCTTCAGGCAGGGAGGTACTATGGCTACACCTTC.

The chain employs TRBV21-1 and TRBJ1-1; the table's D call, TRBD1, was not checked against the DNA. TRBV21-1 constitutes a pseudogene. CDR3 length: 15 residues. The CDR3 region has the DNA TGTGCCAGCAGCCTCTGGGCAGATATGAACACTGAAGCTTTCTTT. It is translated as CASSLWADMNTEAFF.

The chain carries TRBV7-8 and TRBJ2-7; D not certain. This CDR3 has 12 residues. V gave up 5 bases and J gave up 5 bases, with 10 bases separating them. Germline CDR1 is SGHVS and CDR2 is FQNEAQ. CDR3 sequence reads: CASSAHKDEQYF. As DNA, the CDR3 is TGTGCCAGCAGCGCGCATAAGGACGAGCAGTACTTC.

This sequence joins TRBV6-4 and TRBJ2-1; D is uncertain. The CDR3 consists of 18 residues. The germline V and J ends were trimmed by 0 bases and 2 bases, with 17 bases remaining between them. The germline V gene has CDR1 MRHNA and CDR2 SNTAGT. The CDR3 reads CASSDSFTTRPAYNEQFF. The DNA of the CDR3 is TGTGCCAGCAGTGACTCTTTCACCACCCGTCCGGCCTACAATGAGCAGTTCTTC.

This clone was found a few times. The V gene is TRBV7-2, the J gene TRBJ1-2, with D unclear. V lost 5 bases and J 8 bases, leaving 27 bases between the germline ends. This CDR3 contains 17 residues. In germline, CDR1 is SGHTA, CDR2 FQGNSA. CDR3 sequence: CASSPRGVEGLVRGYTF. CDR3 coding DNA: TGTGCCAGCAGCCCTCGCGGGGTGGAAGGGCTGGTGAGAGGCTACACCTTC.

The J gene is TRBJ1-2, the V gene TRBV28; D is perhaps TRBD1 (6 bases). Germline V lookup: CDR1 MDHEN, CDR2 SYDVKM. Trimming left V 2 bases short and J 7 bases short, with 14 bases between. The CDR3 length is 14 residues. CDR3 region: CASSLGAGVGGYTF. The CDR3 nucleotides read TGTGCCAGCAGTTTAGGTGCAGGGGTGGGTGGCTACACCTTC.

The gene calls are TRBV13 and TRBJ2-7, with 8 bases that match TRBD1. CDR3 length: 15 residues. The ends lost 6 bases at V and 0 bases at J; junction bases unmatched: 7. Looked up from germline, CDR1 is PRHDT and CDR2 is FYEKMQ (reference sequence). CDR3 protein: CASSPRQGFSYEQYF. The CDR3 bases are TGTGCCAGCAGTCCACGACAGGGGTTCTCCTACGAGCAGTACTTC.

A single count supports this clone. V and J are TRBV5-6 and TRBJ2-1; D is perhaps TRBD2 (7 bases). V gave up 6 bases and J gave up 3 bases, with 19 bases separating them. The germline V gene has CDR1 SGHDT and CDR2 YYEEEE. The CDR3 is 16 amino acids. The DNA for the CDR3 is TGTGCCAGCAATGGGGGGGGCTTTCAAAGCTACAATGAGCAGTTCTTC. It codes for CASNGGGFQSYNEQFF. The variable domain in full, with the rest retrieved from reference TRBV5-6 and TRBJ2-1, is DAGVTQSPTHLIKTRGQQVTLRCSPKSGHDTVSWYQQALGQGPQFIFQYYEEEERQRGNFPDRFSGHQFPNYSSELNVNALLLGDSALYLCASNGGGFQSYNEQFFGPGTRLTVL.

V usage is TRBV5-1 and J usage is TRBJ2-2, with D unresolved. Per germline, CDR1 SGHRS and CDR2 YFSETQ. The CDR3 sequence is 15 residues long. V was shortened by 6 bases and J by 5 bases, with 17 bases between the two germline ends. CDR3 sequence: CASTEKVSTTGELFF. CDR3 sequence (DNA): TGCGCCAGCACTGAGAAAGTTTCCACGACCGGGGAGCTGTTTTTT.

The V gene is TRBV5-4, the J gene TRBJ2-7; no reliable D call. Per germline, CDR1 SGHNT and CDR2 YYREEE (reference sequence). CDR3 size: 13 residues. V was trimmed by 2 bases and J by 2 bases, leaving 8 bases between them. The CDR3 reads CASSFFNTYEQYF. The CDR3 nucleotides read TGTGCCAGCAGCTTCTTCAATACCTACGAGCAGTACTTC.

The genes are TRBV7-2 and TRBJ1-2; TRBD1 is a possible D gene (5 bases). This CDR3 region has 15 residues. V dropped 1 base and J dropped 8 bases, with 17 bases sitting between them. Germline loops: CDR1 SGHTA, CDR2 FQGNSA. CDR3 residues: CASSLGSGARKGYTF. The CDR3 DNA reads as TGTGCCAGCAGCTTAGGTAGCGGGGCGCGGAAAGGCTACACCTTC.

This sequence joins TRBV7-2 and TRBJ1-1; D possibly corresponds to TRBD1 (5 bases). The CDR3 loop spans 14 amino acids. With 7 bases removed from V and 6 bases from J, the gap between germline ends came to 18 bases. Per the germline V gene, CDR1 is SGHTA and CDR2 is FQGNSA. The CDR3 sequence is CASTVGPTGSEAFF. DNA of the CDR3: TGTGCCAGCACCGTGGGGCCCACGGGCTCTGAAGCTTTCTTT.

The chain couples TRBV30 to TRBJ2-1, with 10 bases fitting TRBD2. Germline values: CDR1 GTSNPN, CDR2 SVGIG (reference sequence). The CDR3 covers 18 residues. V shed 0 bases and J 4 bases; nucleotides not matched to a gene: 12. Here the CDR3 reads CAWSVASGGPLLYNEQFF. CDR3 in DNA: TGTGCCTGGAGTGTTGCTAGCGGGGGACCCTTGTTATACAATGAGCAGTTCTTC.

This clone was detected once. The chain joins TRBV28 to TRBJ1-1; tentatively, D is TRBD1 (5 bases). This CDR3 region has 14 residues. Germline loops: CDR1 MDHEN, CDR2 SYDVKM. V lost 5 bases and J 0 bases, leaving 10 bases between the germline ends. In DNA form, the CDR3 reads TGTGCCAGCAGTACCGACAGAGTGAACACTGAAGCTTTCTTT. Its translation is CASSTDRVNTEAFF.

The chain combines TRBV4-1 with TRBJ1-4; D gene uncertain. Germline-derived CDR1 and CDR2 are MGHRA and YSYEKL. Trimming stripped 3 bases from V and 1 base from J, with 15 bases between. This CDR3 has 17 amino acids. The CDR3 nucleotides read TGCGCCAGCAGCCACCACATGCGGGAGCGAACTAATGAAAAACTGTTTTTT. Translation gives CASSHHMRERTNEKLFF.

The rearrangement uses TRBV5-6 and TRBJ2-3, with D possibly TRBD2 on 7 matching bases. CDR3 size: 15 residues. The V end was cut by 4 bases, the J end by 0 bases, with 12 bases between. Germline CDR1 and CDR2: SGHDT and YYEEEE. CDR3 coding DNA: TGTGCCAGCAGCCTAGGGGGGGGGAGCACAGATACGCAGTATTTT. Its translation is CASSLGGGSTDTQYF.

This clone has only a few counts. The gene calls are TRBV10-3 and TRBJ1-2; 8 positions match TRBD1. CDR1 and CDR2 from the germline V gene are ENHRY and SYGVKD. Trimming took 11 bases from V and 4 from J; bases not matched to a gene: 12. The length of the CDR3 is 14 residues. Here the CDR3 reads CAGGDRGGTYGYTF. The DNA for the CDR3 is TGTGCCGGAGGAGACAGGGGAGGTACCTATGGCTACACCTTC.

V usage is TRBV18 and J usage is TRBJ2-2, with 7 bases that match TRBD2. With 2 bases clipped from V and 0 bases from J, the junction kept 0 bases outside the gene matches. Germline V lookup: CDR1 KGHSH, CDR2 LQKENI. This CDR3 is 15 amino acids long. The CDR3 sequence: CASSPGTTNTGELFF. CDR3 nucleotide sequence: TGTGCCAGCTCACCAGGGACTACGAACACCGGGGAGCTGTTTTTT.